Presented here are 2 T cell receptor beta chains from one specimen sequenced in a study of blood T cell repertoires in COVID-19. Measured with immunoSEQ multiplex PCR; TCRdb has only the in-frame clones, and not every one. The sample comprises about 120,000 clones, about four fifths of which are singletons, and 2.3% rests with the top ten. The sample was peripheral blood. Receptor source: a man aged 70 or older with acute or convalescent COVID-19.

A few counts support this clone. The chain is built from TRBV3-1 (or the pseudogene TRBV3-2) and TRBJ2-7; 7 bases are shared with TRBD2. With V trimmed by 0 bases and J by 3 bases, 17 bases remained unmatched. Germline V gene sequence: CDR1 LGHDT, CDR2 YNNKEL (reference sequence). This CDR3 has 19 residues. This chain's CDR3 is CASSQDRGTGRGMNYEQYF. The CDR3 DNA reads TGTGCCAGCAGCCAAGATCGCGGTACGGGGCGGGGGATGAACTACGAGCAGTACTTC.

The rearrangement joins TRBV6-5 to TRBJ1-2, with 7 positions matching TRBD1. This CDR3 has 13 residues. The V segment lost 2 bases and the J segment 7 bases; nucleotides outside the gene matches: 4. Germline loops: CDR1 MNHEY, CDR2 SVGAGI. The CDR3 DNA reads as TGTGCCAGCAGTTACAAGGGGGCCGGTGGCTACACCTTC. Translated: CASSYKGAGGYTF.